This T cell receptor beta chain was recorded in a study of cytomegalovirus exposure and HLA in healthy donors. Some clones are missing from TCRdb's copy, which holds only in-frame ones; the method was immunoSEQ multiplex PCR. This repertoire shows around 170,000 clones, 88% found once; its top ten account for approximately 3.1%. A word on this clone: The antigen is unknown.

Points from the study as a whole: In vitro work confirmed that a few CMV-associated chains recognize CMV antigens. Some TCR beta chains (roughly 150 of them) were listed as cytomegalovirus-associated.

The V gene end was trimmed by 1 base and the J gene end by 2 bases; junction bases not matched to a gene: 1. CDR3 length: 14 amino acids. Germline V gene sequence: CDR1 MGHRA, CDR2 YSYEKL. The chain carries TRBV4-1 and TRBJ1-1; 7 nucleotides match TRBD1. This TCR was sampled from a man aged 18 to 29 in good health and CMV-seronegative. The sample comprised PBMCs. The CDR3 is CASSQVGGNTEAFF. The DNA for the CDR3 is TGCGCCAGCAGCCAAGTAGGGGGCAACACTGAAGCTTTCTTT.